The source of this T cell receptor (beta chain) is a study of T cells in women clearing cervical HPV infection. As for the study in general: No precancer developed; the control's incident HPV16 infection cleared within 12 months. Case blood was drawn when the lesion was first found; control blood after infection became undetectable.

Study conclusions and caveats: TRBV6-7 relative abundance averaged 0.11% in cases and 0.15% to 0.2% in controls.

Germline CDR1 LGHNA, CDR2 YNFKEQ. CDR3 size: 16 residues. Generated by immunoSEQ multiplex PCR, the TCRdb table keeps only in-frame clones and is missing some. The listing records some 26,000 clones. A word on this clone: Its antigen is unidentified. A read error may produce the germline difference seen at one junction end. The read ends 3 residues shy of where the CDR3 ends; the end is completed using the germline J gene.

The sequenced sample consisted of blood buffy coat. The source of this sequence is a woman aged 18 to 69 with a cervical HPV16 infection that either progressed to CIN3+ or cleared (not recorded which). This chain connects TRBV4-2 to TRBJ1-2; 9 nucleotides align to TRBD1. Here the CDR3 reads CASSQESGQGYYGYTF. The CDR3 bases that were read are TGCGCCAGCAGCCAAGAATCGGGACAGGGATACTATGGC.